The TCR beta chain under discussion was sequenced for a study of blood T cell repertoires in COVID-19. The CDR3 is 13 amino acids. V shed 6 bases and J 6 bases; nucleotides not matched to a gene: 6. Germline CDR1 is SGHDT and CDR2 is YYEEEE. The method was immunoSEQ multiplex PCR; TCRdb's version includes in-frame clones alone and lacks a portion of them. The data hold approximately 150,000 clones, with approximately 84% observed a single time. This chain uses TRBV5-6 with TRBJ2-3; 8 bases line up with TRBD1. The sample taken for sequencing was peripheral blood. The origin of this receptor is a woman older than 75 with acute or convalescent COVID-19. The CDR3: CASTRTGRDTQYF. As DNA, the CDR3 is TGTGCCAGCACTCGGACAGGGAGGGATACGCAGTATTTT.